A selection of T cell receptor beta chains follows, all from one sample in a study of CD8 T cells in Susac syndrome. Using its own MiXCR run on the immunoSEQ multiplex PCR reads, TCRdb lists one record per CDR3 protein. Of tens of thousands of distinct CDR3 sequences detected, approximately 93% appear once; the ten largest clones hold less than 0.55%. Sequencing was done on a sample of CD8+ T cells from PBMCs. These receptors were obtained from a human donor with Susac syndrome. The CDR3 runs from the conserved cysteine through the conserved F or W. A D gene is named only where the DNA matches it firmly. The size of a clone is reported for some rows only, either as once, few or many, or as a class for expanded clones.

DNA	CDR3	V	size	D	J
TGTGCCAGCAGCCAAGGTAGGGGGCCTACCCACAATGAGCAGTTCTTC	CASSQGRGPTHNEQFF	TRBV3-1	.	TRBD1	TRBJ2-1
TGTGCCAGCTCACCGTGGCAGGCGGAGCAAGAGACCCAGTACTTC	CASSPWQAEQETQYF	TRBV18	.	.	TRBJ2-5
TGTGCCAGCAGCCATCTAGCGGGAGGGAGCACAGATACGCAGTATTTT	CASSHLAGGSTDTQYF	TRBV14	.	TRBD2	TRBJ2-3
TGTGCCAGCAGGGCCCCCAGCGCCTCTAGCACAGATACGCAGTATTTT	CASRAPSASSTDTQYF	TRBV28	.	.	TRBJ2-3
TGTGCCAGCAGCCAAGATAGCGGGAGCTCCTACGAGCAGTACTTC	CASSQDSGSSYEQYF	TRBV14	.	TRBD2	TRBJ2-7
TGTGCCTGGAGTGCTAACCGGGGTGTTGGCTACACCTTC	CAWSANRGVGYTF	TRBV30	.	.	TRBJ1-2
TGTGCCAGCAGTTTATTAGCAGGGCTAAGCGAGCAGTACTTC	CASSLLAGLSEQYF	TRBV27	.	.	TRBJ2-7
TGTGCCAGCAGCTTAGGGTACAATGAGCAGTTCTTC	CASSLGYNEQFF	TRBV11-2	.	.	TRBJ2-1
TGTGCCAGCAGCTTACTCGGTGGGATTAACACCGGGGAGCTGTTTTTT	CASSLLGGINTGELFF	TRBV7-3	.	.	TRBJ2-2
TGTGCCAGCAGCGTTTCTACGGGGGTTCAAGAGACCCAGTACTTC	CASSVSTGVQETQYF	TRBV9	.	.	TRBJ2-5
TGCAGCGTTACGGGGTCGGGGTCCGGGGCTGGCTACACCTTC	CSVTGSGSGAGYTF	TRBV29-1	once	.	TRBJ1-2
TGTGCCAGCAGTTACGATACGCGACAGAGGGGCCCTTATAATTCACCCCTCCACTTT	CASSYDTRQRGPYNSPLHF	TRBV6-5	.	.	TRBJ1-6
TGTGCCAGCAGCTTATGGCAGAACAATGAGCAGTTCTTC	CASSLWQNNEQFF	TRBV7-9	.	.	TRBJ2-1
TGTGCCAGCAGCTTCCTTAACAGGGAGCAGTACTTC	CASSFLNREQYF	TRBV6-2/TRBV6-3	once	.	TRBJ2-7
TGTGCCACAACCCCGGGACTGAGCTCTGGAAACACCATATATTTT	CATTPGLSSGNTIYF	TRBV2	.	.	TRBJ1-3
TGTGCCAGCAGCGTAGATTCGACAGCGGAAAAACTGTTTTTT	CASSVDSTAEKLFF	TRBV9	few	.	TRBJ1-4